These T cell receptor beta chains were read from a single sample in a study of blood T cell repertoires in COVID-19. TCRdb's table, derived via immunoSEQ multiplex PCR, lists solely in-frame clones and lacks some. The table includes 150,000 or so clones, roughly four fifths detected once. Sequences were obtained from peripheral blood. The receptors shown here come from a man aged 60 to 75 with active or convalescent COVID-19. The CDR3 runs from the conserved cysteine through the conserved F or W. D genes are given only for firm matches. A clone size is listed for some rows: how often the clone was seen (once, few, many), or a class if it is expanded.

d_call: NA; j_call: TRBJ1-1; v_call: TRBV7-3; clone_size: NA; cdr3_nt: TGTGCCAGCAGCTTAGGGCCCAGGGACATGAACACTGAAGCTTTCTTT; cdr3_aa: CASSLGPRDMNTEAFF
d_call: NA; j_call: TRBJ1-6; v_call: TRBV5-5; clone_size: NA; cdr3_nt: TGTGCCAGCAGCTTGGACGGACTGGTGAATTCACCCCTCCACTTT; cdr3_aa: CASSLDGLVNSPLHF
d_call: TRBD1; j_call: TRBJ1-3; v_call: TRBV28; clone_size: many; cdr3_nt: TGTGCCAGCAGTTTATCGGGATTGGGACAGGGGATTGCAGGAGGCTCTGGAAACACCATATATTTT; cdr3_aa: CASSLSGLGQGIAGGSGNTIYF
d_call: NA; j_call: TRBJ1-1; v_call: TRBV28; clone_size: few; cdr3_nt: TGTGCCAGCAGTTTCCCTGCGGGGGGCCGGGGAAACACTGAAGCTTTCTTT; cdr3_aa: CASSFPAGGRGNTEAFF
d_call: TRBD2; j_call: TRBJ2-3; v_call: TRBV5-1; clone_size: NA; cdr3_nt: TGCGCCAGCAGCCCGGGACTAGCGGCAGATACGCAGTATTTT; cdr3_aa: CASSPGLAADTQYF
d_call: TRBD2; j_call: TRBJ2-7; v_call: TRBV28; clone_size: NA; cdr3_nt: TGTGCCAGCAGTCCCAACCTTCCCGGACTAGGCCCCTCCTACGAGCAGTACTTC; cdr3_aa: CASSPNLPGLGPSYEQYF
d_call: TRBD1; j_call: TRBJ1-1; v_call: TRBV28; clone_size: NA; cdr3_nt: TGTGCCAGCAAACGGGGACAGGACGTTGGAGAAGCTTTCTTT; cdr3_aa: CASKRGQDVGEAFF
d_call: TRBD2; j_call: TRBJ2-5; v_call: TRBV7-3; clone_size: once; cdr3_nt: TGTGCCAGCAGCTTAGGGGACACTAGCGGGGGGGCCGAGACCCAGTACTTC; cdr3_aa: CASSLGDTSGGAETQYF
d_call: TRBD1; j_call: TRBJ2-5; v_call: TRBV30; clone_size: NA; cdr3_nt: TGTGCCTGGGGGGACAGGAAAGGGGAGACCCAGTACTTC; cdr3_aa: CAWGDRKGETQYF
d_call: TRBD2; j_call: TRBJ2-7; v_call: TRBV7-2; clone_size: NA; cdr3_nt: TGTGCCAGCAGGCCGGGAGGGGACGCCTACGAGCAGTACTTC; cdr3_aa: CASRPGGDAYEQYF
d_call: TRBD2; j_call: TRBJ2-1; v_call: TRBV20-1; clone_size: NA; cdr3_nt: TGCAGTGCTAGTAGTAGCGGGAGGGCCGGGTCCTACAATGAGCAGTTCTTC; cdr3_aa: CSASSSGRAGSYNEQFF